This TCR beta chain was sequenced during a study of blood T cell repertoires in COVID-19 (dated by TCRdb to about 2020). Describing the broader study: Samples covering the acute and convalescent phases of COVID-19 were provided by collaborators in the United States, Italy and Spain. The material from the prospective study consisted of cDNA or gDNA derived from T cells, B-cell-depleted T cells, or PBMCs. The dataset comprised deeply sampled blood TCRbeta repertoires from subjects exposed to, actively infected with, or recovered from COVID-19. The repertoires were released in a freely available public database intended as a resource for research on the immune response to SARS-CoV-2. The samples were drawn from two sources: the first 160 participants of the ongoing ImmuneRACE study, and over 950 subjects contributed by 6 global collaborators. Nearly every sample came with metadata listing a de-identified subject ID, COVID-19 status, age in years and sex. HLA class I and class II types, where available, came from metadata supplied by the sample provider rather than from assay-based typing.

The immunoSEQ Assay, a bias-controlled multiplex PCR, was used to amplify TCRbeta CDR3 regions from genomic DNA. Turning to the authors' computational methods: The number of nucleated cells in each sample was estimated from the amplification of reference gene primers within the assay. Sequence reads were collapsed and filtered to measure the absolute abundance of every unique TCRbeta CDR3 rearrangement. For each sample, productive Simpson clonality was calculated as the square root of Simpson's diversity index across productive rearrangements. TCRdb re-hosts the immuneACCESS table, in-frame sequences only. Its copies lack some clones; in the studies checked, an unresolved V gene accounts for under half of them, and the cause for the rest is not known. V, J and clone size derive from that table, while D and trimming were established from the DNA sequence. In all, the sample holds 200,000 to 300,000 clones, and 88% of those were seen once. The ten largest account for 4% of the sample.

The CDR3 runs 17 residues from the cysteine to the phenylalanine. Only CDR3 DNA remains: 51 bases, in frame from the first base. Per the germline V gene (reference sequence), LGHDT is the CDR1 and YNNKEL is the CDR2. Clipping removes 4 bases from V and 4 bases from J, with 13 as the unmatched junction base count. Summary of the overall study and its limitations: The quantity of clinical and demographic metadata differed by source and by participant and was supplied without curation.

Of note for this clone: What this receptor recognizes is not known. Base quality data are lacking; no much larger clone is found one base away.

A second Seattle source provided samples from volunteer blood donors who had recovered from COVID-19. Collaborating institutions collected whole blood in K2EDTA tubes following their own protocols. For TCRbeta analysis, collaborator samples were shipped as frozen whole blood, as isolated PBMCs, or as DNA extracted from either sample type. This receptor was obtained from a man aged 55 to 70 who had recovered from COVID-19. The material sequenced was peripheral blood. The sequence joins TRBV3-1 (or the pseudogene TRBV3-2) to TRBJ1-3, and TRBD1 matches 7 of the central bases. The DNA sequence is TGTGCCAGCAGCCGAGCCAGTGGGACAGCGAGGGGAAACACCATATATTTT. This codes for CASSRASGTARGNTIYF.